This T cell receptor beta chain was sequenced in a study of OX40 agonist ivuxolimab in advanced cancers. Overall study: Dose-escalation patients' cancers were hepatocellular carcinoma, melanoma, renal cell or head and neck cancer. Two cutaneous melanoma patients and one hepatocellular carcinoma patient, three in all, had partial responses.

Regarding the study as a whole: Antigen specificity remained undetermined for the expanded peripheral T cells.

About this clone: Its antigen remains unknown.

V was shortened by 1 base and J by 1 base, with 6 bases between the two germline ends. Per the germline V gene, CDR1 is SGHDT and CDR2 is YYEEEE. This CDR3 spans 14 amino acids. Data came from immunoSEQ multiplex PCR; TCRdb stores just in-frame clones and leaves some out. The table records 70,000 or so clones, roughly nine tenths of them present only once. The chain combines TRBV5-6 with TRBJ1-5; no definite D call. The sample was CD4+ or CD8+ T cells sorted from blood, taken in a trial of the OX40 agonist ivuxolimab. This clonotype originated in an adult with an advanced solid tumor such as melanoma, head and neck, liver or kidney cancer. For the CDR3, the DNA is TGTGCCAGCAGCTTGCCTGGCAGCAATCAGCCCCAGCATTTT. Encoded protein: CASSLPGSNQPQHF.